This T cell receptor (beta chain) was identified during a study of cytomegalovirus exposure and HLA in healthy donors. Primers for the PCR totalled 60 Vbeta and 13 Jbeta. Clones were read by immunoSEQ multiplex PCR, and TCRdb kept only the in-frame ones, dropping some. The data show about 160,000 clones, with 80% to 85% seen just once and about 1% held by the top ten. CDR1 MDHEN and CDR2 SYDVKM come from the germline V gene. After removal of 5 bases from V and 8 bases from J, the junction contained 14 bases not matched to a gene. This CDR3 is 15 amino acids long. This receptor was identified in a man aged 30-40 years in good health and CMV-seronegative. Sequencing was done on a sample of PBMCs. The chain couples TRBV28 to TRBJ1-2; 7 nucleotides agree with TRBD1. DNA of the CDR3: TGTGCCAGCAGTCCCCTCGCCACAGGGGTACAGGGCTACACCTTC. Amino acid sequence: CASSPLATGVQGYTF.